These T cell receptor beta chains were read from a single sample in a study of long-term antiretroviral therapy in people with HIV. Only in-frame clones appear in the TCRdb table, and some are missing; sequencing was by immunoSEQ multiplex PCR. The table lists under 25,000 clones, about 86% of them singletons. The sample consisted of unsorted PBMCs, taken 1.3 years after starting antiretroviral therapy. These receptors all come from a man aged 55 to 69 with HIV. Both conserved end residues are part of each CDR3. Fields, in order: D gene, clone size, J gene, V gene, CDR3 protein, CDR3 DNA. The D gene is left open where the match is weak. Clone size appears in some rows only: once, few, many, or a class for an expanded clone.

D gene: -
clone size: -
J gene: TRBJ2-3
V gene: TRBV25-1
CDR3 protein: CASSEVPDYTDTQYF
CDR3 DNA: TGTGCCAGCAGTGAAGTCCCGGACTACACAGATACGCAGTATTTT

D gene: TRBD2
clone size: -
J gene: TRBJ2-1
V gene: TRBV7-9
CDR3 protein: CASVRGRAYKQFF
CDR3 DNA: TGTGCCAGCGTCCGAGGGAGGGCCTATAAGCAGTTCTTC

D gene: -
clone size: -
J gene: TRBJ1-2
V gene: TRBV6-5
CDR3 protein: CASSRVHHYGYTF
CDR3 DNA: TGTGCCAGCAGCCGGGTCCATCACTATGGCTACACCTTC

D gene: -
clone size: -
J gene: TRBJ1-4
V gene: TRBV18
CDR3 protein: CASSRSDGEKLFF
CDR3 DNA: TGTGCCAGCTCCCGATCTGACGGGGAAAAACTGTTTTTT

D gene: -
clone size: -
J gene: TRBJ2-3
V gene: TRBV19
CDR3 protein: CASSIGGGPDTQYF
CDR3 DNA: TGTGCCAGTAGTATAGGCGGGGGCCCAGATACGCAGTATTTT

D gene: -
clone size: once
J gene: TRBJ2-5
V gene: TRBV19
CDR3 protein: CASSIMVQETQYF
CDR3 DNA: TGTGCCAGTAGTATTATGGTCCAAGAGACCCAGTACTTC

D gene: -
clone size: -
J gene: TRBJ2-7
V gene: TRBV11-2
CDR3 protein: CASTKWTAGEQYF
CDR3 DNA: TGTGCCAGCACTAAATGGACAGCGGGTGAGCAGTACTTC

D gene: -
clone size: -
J gene: TRBJ2-1
V gene: TRBV7-9
CDR3 protein: CAEEVSEQFF
CDR3 DNA: TGTGCCGAGGAAGTGAGTGAGCAGTTCTTC

D gene: -
clone size: -
J gene: TRBJ1-3
V gene: TRBV5-1
CDR3 protein: CASSLEAMIPGNTIYF
CDR3 DNA: TGCGCCAGCAGCTTGGAGGCTATGATCCCTGGAAACACCATATATTTT

D gene: TRBD2
clone size: -
J gene: TRBJ2-2
V gene: TRBV7-3
CDR3 protein: CASSLFGGVTGELFF
CDR3 DNA: TGTGCCAGCAGCTTATTCGGGGGGGTCACCGGGGAGCTGTTTTTT

D gene: -
clone size: -
J gene: TRBJ2-7
V gene: TRBV2
CDR3 protein: CASSLSWQAYEQYF
CDR3 DNA: TGTGCCAGCAGCCTGTCGTGGCAGGCGTACGAGCAGTACTTC

D gene: -
clone size: once
J gene: TRBJ1-2
V gene: TRBV6-5
CDR3 protein: CASSLFREGGYTF
CDR3 DNA: TGTGCCAGCAGTTTATTCAGGGAGGGGGGCTACACCTTC

D gene: -
clone size: -
J gene: TRBJ1-2
V gene: TRBV9
CDR3 protein: CASSVGQVDQYTTRLYGYTF
CDR3 DNA: TGTGCCAGCAGCGTAGGACAGGTCGACCAATACACCACACGTCTCTATGGCTACACCTTC

D gene: -
clone size: once
J gene: TRBJ1-2
V gene: TRBV6-1
CDR3 protein: CASSEVRQYNYGYTF
CDR3 DNA: TGTGCCAGCAGTGAGGTTCGACAGTACAACTATGGCTACACCTTC

D gene: -
clone size: -
J gene: TRBJ1-2
V gene: TRBV1
CDR3 protein: CTSSQDRPSLGAGYTF
CDR3 DNA: TGCACCAGCAGCCAAGATCGTCCCAGCCTCGGTGCCGGCTACACCTTC

D gene: -
clone size: -
J gene: TRBJ2-1
V gene: TRBV15
CDR3 protein: CATSRMGQTQFF
CDR3 DNA: TGTGCCACCAGCCGAATGGGACAAACCCAGTTCTTC

D gene: -
clone size: -
J gene: TRBJ2-3
V gene: TRBV5-1
CDR3 protein: CASSHDRITDTQYF
CDR3 DNA: TGCGCCAGCAGCCATGACAGGATCACAGATACGCAGTATTTT

D gene: -
clone size: -
J gene: TRBJ2-4
V gene: TRBV5-1
CDR3 protein: CASSSTGSKNIQYF
CDR3 DNA: TGCGCCAGCAGCTCTACAGGGTCGAAAAACATTCAGTACTTC

D gene: -
clone size: -
J gene: TRBJ2-3
V gene: TRBV5-4
CDR3 protein: CAMLNRLRGSTDTQYF
CDR3 DNA: TGTGCCATGCTAAACCGCTTGCGGGGTAGCACAGATACGCAGTATTTT

D gene: -
clone size: -
J gene: TRBJ2-3
V gene: TRBV7-9
CDR3 protein: CASSLGYKSTDTQYF
CDR3 DNA: TGTGCCAGCAGCTTAGGGTACAAAAGCACAGATACGCAGTATTTT

D gene: -
clone size: -
J gene: TRBJ2-2
V gene: TRBV7-2
CDR3 protein: CASSLRSGGELFF
CDR3 DNA: TGTGCCAGCAGCTTAAGGTCCGGAGGGGAGCTGTTTTTT

D gene: -
clone size: once
J gene: TRBJ1-6
V gene: TRBV5-1
CDR3 protein: CASSSIDSSYNSPLHF
CDR3 DNA: TGCGCCAGCAGCTCCATTGACAGCTCCTATAATTCACCCCTCCACTTT

D gene: -
clone size: -
J gene: TRBJ2-1
V gene: TRBV9
CDR3 protein: CASSAGRGHLRNEQFF
CDR3 DNA: TGTGCCAGCAGCGCCGGTAGGGGCCACCTTCGCAATGAGCAGTTCTTC

D gene: TRBD2
clone size: -
J gene: TRBJ2-7
V gene: TRBV11-3
CDR3 protein: CASSPFPAGRGEQYF
CDR3 DNA: TGTGCCAGCAGCCCTTTTCCAGCGGGGCGCGGCGAGCAGTACTTC

D gene: TRBD2
clone size: -
J gene: TRBJ2-3
V gene: TRBV27
CDR3 protein: CASSPPPTSGGARHKDTQYF
CDR3 DNA: TGTGCCAGCAGTCCACCGCCGACTAGCGGGGGGGCTCGTCACAAAGATACGCAGTATTTT

D gene: TRBD2
clone size: -
J gene: TRBJ2-3
V gene: TRBV18
CDR3 protein: CASSQTSGGAGADTQYF
CDR3 DNA: TGTGCCAGCTCGCAGACTAGCGGGGGGGCCGGAGCAGATACGCAGTATTTT

D gene: -
clone size: -
J gene: TRBJ2-5
V gene: TRBV5-1
CDR3 protein: CASHSRGSQETQYF
CDR3 DNA: TGCGCCAGCCACTCGCGGGGCAGCCAAGAGACCCAGTACTTC

D gene: -
clone size: -
J gene: TRBJ2-2
V gene: TRBV5-1
CDR3 protein: CASSALSGVNTGELFF
CDR3 DNA: TGCGCCAGCAGCGCCCTATCGGGGGTCAACACCGGGGAGCTGTTTTTT

D gene: -
clone size: -
J gene: TRBJ2-7
V gene: TRBV28
CDR3 protein: CASRGAETYEQYF
CDR3 DNA: TGTGCCAGCAGAGGGGCCGAAACCTACGAGCAGTACTTC

D gene: TRBD1
clone size: -
J gene: TRBJ1-3
V gene: TRBV7-2
CDR3 protein: CASSYSGTGVLGNTIYF
CDR3 DNA: TGTGCCAGCAGCTATTCCGGGACAGGGGTTCTTGGAAACACCATATATTTT

D gene: -
clone size: -
J gene: TRBJ2-7
V gene: TRBV18
CDR3 protein: CASSPVSVLGGYEQYF
CDR3 DNA: TGTGCCAGCTCACCAGTAAGTGTTCTCGGCGGCTACGAGCAGTACTTC

D gene: -
clone size: -
J gene: TRBJ2-3
V gene: TRBV13
CDR3 protein: CASSPLWANTSTDTQYF
CDR3 DNA: TGTGCCAGCAGCCCCCTGTGGGCGAATACGTCCACAGATACGCAGTATTTT

D gene: -
clone size: -
J gene: TRBJ2-7
V gene: TRBV20-1
CDR3 protein: CNWTVDYEQYF
CDR3 DNA: TGCAATTGGACAGTAGATTACGAGCAGTACTTC

D gene: -
clone size: -
J gene: TRBJ1-2
V gene: TRBV4-1
CDR3 protein: CASSLWGGNGYTF
CDR3 DNA: TGCGCCAGCAGCCTTTGGGGGGGGAATGGCTACACCTTC

D gene: -
clone size: -
J gene: TRBJ1-2
V gene: TRBV28
CDR3 protein: CASSFLQRWEF
CDR3 DNA: TGTGCCAGCAGTTTCTTACAGCGCTGGGAATTC

D gene: TRBD1
clone size: -
J gene: TRBJ2-1
V gene: TRBV27
CDR3 protein: CASSFGTGDYNEQFF
CDR3 DNA: TGTGCCAGCAGTTTCGGGACAGGGGATTACAATGAGCAGTTCTTC

D gene: -
clone size: -
J gene: TRBJ2-5
V gene: TRBV5-6
CDR3 protein: CASSLIGGETQYF
CDR3 DNA: TGTGCCAGCAGCTTGATCGGGGGTGAGACCCAGTACTTC

D gene: -
clone size: -
J gene: TRBJ1-2
V gene: TRBV6-5
CDR3 protein: CASSYGTSGYTF
CDR3 DNA: TGTGCCAGCAGCTATGGGACATCTGGCTACACCTTC

D gene: -
clone size: -
J gene: TRBJ2-7
V gene: TRBV10-1
CDR3 protein: CASSESRLPGEQYF
CDR3 DNA: TGCGCCAGCAGTGAGTCGAGACTCCCAGGCGAGCAGTACTTC

D gene: TRBD2
clone size: once
J gene: TRBJ2-7
V gene: TRBV27
CDR3 protein: CASSVTRESSQQYF
CDR3 DNA: TGTGCCAGCAGCGTCACGCGGGAGTCTTCGCAGCAGTACTTC

D gene: -
clone size: -
J gene: TRBJ1-1
V gene: TRBV27
CDR3 protein: CASSFRRNTEAFF
CDR3 DNA: TGTGCCAGCAGTTTTCGGCGTAACACTGAAGCTTTCTTT

D gene: -
clone size: -
J gene: TRBJ2-7
V gene: TRBV5-1
CDR3 protein: CASSLEATSLEQYF
CDR3 DNA: TGCGCCAGCAGCTTGGAGGCCACTAGCCTCGAGCAGTACTTC

D gene: TRBD1
clone size: -
J gene: TRBJ2-3
V gene: TRBV7-9
CDR3 protein: CASSQPGQGTDTQYF
CDR3 DNA: TGTGCCAGCAGCCAGCCGGGACAGGGGACAGATACGCAGTATTTT

D gene: TRBD1
clone size: -
J gene: TRBJ1-4
V gene: TRBV28
CDR3 protein: CASSTLGTGNEKLFF
CDR3 DNA: TGTGCCAGCAGTACCCTTGGGACAGGGAATGAAAAACTGTTTTTT

D gene: -
clone size: -
J gene: TRBJ2-3
V gene: TRBV5-4
CDR3 protein: CASSSARAADTQYF
CDR3 DNA: TGTGCCAGCAGCTCGGCGAGGGCTGCAGATACGCAGTATTTT

D gene: TRBD2
clone size: -
J gene: TRBJ2-2
V gene: TRBV2
CDR3 protein: CASKRDQNTGELFF
CDR3 DNA: TGTGCCAGCAAGCGGGACCAAAACACCGGGGAGCTGTTTTTT

D gene: -
clone size: -
J gene: TRBJ2-3
V gene: TRBV27
CDR3 protein: CASLKQRGQSTDTQYF
CDR3 DNA: TGTGCCAGCCTCAAACAGCGGGGACAAAGCACAGATACGCAGTATTTT

D gene: -
clone size: -
J gene: TRBJ1-2
V gene: TRBV5-4
CDR3 protein: CASSLVAVAGYTF
CDR3 DNA: TGTGCCAGCAGCTTGGTGGCAGTCGCTGGCTACACCTTC

D gene: -
clone size: -
J gene: TRBJ2-3
V gene: TRBV25-1
CDR3 protein: CASSESGVDTQYF
CDR3 DNA: TGTGCCAGCAGTGAATCGGGGGTAGATACGCAGTATTTT

D gene: -
clone size: -
J gene: TRBJ1-4
V gene: TRBV23-1
CDR3 protein: CASSQRAHLHNEKLFF
CDR3 DNA: TGCGCCAGCAGTCAGAGGGCCCACCTTCATAATGAAAAACTGTTTTTT

D gene: TRBD2
clone size: -
J gene: TRBJ2-2
V gene: TRBV5-1
CDR3 protein: CASSLSGADTGELFF
CDR3 DNA: TGCGCCAGCAGCTTAAGCGGGGCCGACACCGGGGAGCTGTTTTTT